This T cell receptor beta chain was captured by sequencing in a study of identical twins (dated by TCRdb to 2016 to 2017). Describing the broader study: The study deep-sequenced TCR alpha and beta repertoires from monozygotic twins, unrelated adults of various ages and cord blood to test whether fetal clonotypes persist. To rule out contamination, replicate twin experiments were performed at different times with different library preparation protocols. Points the paper makes about the study in general: Compared with coincidental sharing between unrelated individuals, an excess of low generation-probability sequences was observed among out-of-frame TCR alpha sequences shared between twins. Fewer insertions were carried by abundant cord blood beta clonotypes; a weaker similar trend was observed in young adult naive repertoires, while no such trend was observed in memory repertoires. Recombination models systematically underestimated out-of-frame TCR alpha sharing in monozygotic twins but agreed with sharing between unrelated individuals. A weaker excess of twin sharing was found in beta out-of-frame sequences because the signal-to-noise ratio was lowered by fewer shared sequences. Zero-insertion analyses could be partly confounded by invariant T cells such as MAIT and iNKT, although diverse VJ usage argued against such confounding for most clonotypes. Because the same donors could not be followed over many years, the conclusions relied on cross-sectional statistical analysis.

Libraries were made using 5' RACE. Instrument on record: Illumina HiSeq 2000. A universal primer binding site was added through template switching, and the final cDNA carried a unique molecular identifier so that TCR cDNA molecules could be counted accurately. Specific primers in the conserved constant-segment region were used to synthesize first-strand cDNA for TCR alpha and beta chains. To control for contamination, every cDNA library was double barcoded, receiving both a SMART-Mk sample barcode and Illumina barcodes. TruSeq adapter sequences, together with Illumina sample barcodes, were added in two successive PCR steps. Sequencing of the TCR alpha and beta cDNA libraries was done on the Illumina HiSeq platform using custom primers. The authors processed their data as follows. Raw reads were processed with MiGEC to extract unique molecular identifiers, and MiXCR was used to determine CDR3 positions. Recombination models were inferred per individual with the repgenHMM and IGoR tools using an EM algorithm. The analysis of shared clonotypes was done with the tcR package in R, with sharing normalized by the product of cloneset sizes. To study raw recombination without the effects of thymic and clonal selection, out-of-frame nonproductive sequences were analyzed. TCRdb applied fastp at Q25 and MiXCR to the public reads, then kept only in-frame beta chains. Each entry is one CDR3 protein sequence, shown with its most common DNA and genes. TCRdb, rather than the study authors, made the V and J calls. The sample table records more than 650,000 distinct CDR3 sequences; over 5% of these occur just once. Around 1.9% of the sample is taken by the ten largest.

This clonotype came up many times. Its recognized antigen is unknown. Base qualities are missing; no much larger clone stands one base away. From its cysteine to its phenylalanine, the CDR3 spans 15 amino acids. Only the CDR3 portion is preserved as DNA: 45 bases, with reading frame beginning at the first base. The germline V gene yields SGHVS for CDR1 and FQNEAQ for CDR2. A distance of 11 bases separates the germline ends of V and J, which lose 2 bases and 1 base respectively. All donors were healthy Caucasians. The researchers also sequenced three unrelated adults who were not twins: a male aged 18 to 30, a male aged 50 to 59, and a female aged 50 to 59. Using Miltenyi CD45RO+ enrichment and human naive T-cell isolation kits, memory (CD45RO+) and naive T cells were isolated from PBMC.

Material for sequencing was naive T cells sorted from blood. Read against the paper, the sample's cell subset or site label means: cells isolated with a human naive T-cell isolation kit. The receptor comes from a man younger than 35 in good health. The receptor chain draws on TRBV7-8 and TRBJ1-1, and the D gene may be TRBD1, 6 bases matching. The DNA sequence follows: TGTGCCAGCAGCTTACAGGACAGACCGAACACTGAAGCTTTCTTT. Protein translation: CASSLQDRPNTEAFF.